The 22 T cell receptor beta chains listed next were all sequenced from one sample in a study of blood T cell repertoires in COVID-19. Clones were read by immunoSEQ multiplex PCR, and TCRdb kept only the in-frame ones, dropping some. The table shows 120,000 to 150,000 clones, with 88% occurring only once. The sample was peripheral blood. These receptors were obtained from a human donor with COVID-19, enrolled during active disease. The donor label of this sample is uncertain.

The chain carries TRBV9 and TRBJ1-3, with 9 bases identical to TRBD1. This CDR3 comprises 15 residues. Trimming removed 3 bases from V and 4 bases from J; junction bases left unmatched: 5. Germline V lookup: CDR1 SGDLS, CDR2 YYNGEE. CDR3 nucleotide sequence: TGTGCCAGCAGCGGACAGGGGGTCGGGGGAAACACCATATATTTT. It codes for CASSGQGVGGNTIYF.

The chain joins TRBV4-2 to TRBJ1-1, with D possibly matching TRBD1 (5 bases). CDR1 is LGHNA, CDR2 YNFKEQ, per germline. Trimming shortened V by 2 bases and J by 2 bases, and 18 bases separated the two germline ends. There are 17 residues in the CDR3. The CDR3 loop reads CASSQISKDTLNTEAFF. CDR3 DNA sequence: TGTGCCAGCAGCCAAATAAGCAAGGACACCTTAAACACTGAAGCTTTCTTT.

The J gene is TRBJ1-5, the V gene TRBV4-1, with unresolved D. Trimming took 0 bases from V and 1 from J, leaving 7 bases between them. From germline, CDR1 is MGHRA and CDR2 YSYEKL. The CDR3 totals 15 residues. The CDR3 coding sequence is TGCGCCAGCAGCCAAGACCTCCTAAGCAATCAGCCCCAGCATTTT. Amino acids: CASSQDLLSNQPQHF.

V gene TRBV7-2 combines with J gene TRBJ2-5; possibly TRBD1 for D (5 bases). Germline values: CDR1 SGHTA, CDR2 FQGNSA. Trimming stripped 4 bases from V and 10 bases from J, with 13 bases between. The CDR3 runs 12 residues. The chain's CDR3 is CASSSYLGDQYF. CDR3 sequence (DNA): TGTGCCAGCAGCTCGTACCTAGGGGACCAGTACTTC.

In this sample, this clone turned up once. The chain carries TRBV3-1 (or the pseudogene TRBV3-2) and TRBJ1-4; D may be TRBD1 (5 bases). Germline CDR1 is LGHDT and CDR2 is YNNKEL (reference sequence). This CDR3 region has 15 residues. V lost 0 bases and J 8 bases, leaving 13 bases between the germline ends. The CDR3 DNA sequence: TGTGCCAGCAGCCAAGATTATGCAGGGTGGGAAAAACTGTTTTTT. Residues: CASSQDYAGWEKLFF.

This chain connects TRBV20-1 to TRBJ1-1, with 8 bases fitting TRBD1. Germline V gene data show CDR1 as DFQATT and CDR2 as SNEGSKA (reference sequence). The CDR3 is 11 amino acids. With 5 bases clipped from V and 9 bases from J, the junction kept 5 bases outside the gene matches. CDR3 sequence: CSAFQGAQAFF. DNA for the CDR3: TGCAGTGCTTTCCAGGGGGCCCAAGCTTTCTTT.

The chain couples TRBV9 to TRBJ1-2; the D is unclear. Germline assignment: CDR1 SGDLS and CDR2 YYNGEE. The CDR3 runs to 13 residues. V shed 4 bases and J shed 5 bases, with 12 bases lying between them. In nucleotides, the CDR3 is TGTGCCAGCAGCCTATCCGAGGGATATGGCTACACCTTC. Translating it yields CASSLSEGYGYTF.

The rearrangement joins TRBV4-2 to TRBJ2-7; D is possibly TRBD1 (6 bases). The CDR3 has 15 residues. Germline CDR1 is LGHNA and CDR2 is YNFKEQ. V was cut by 1 base and J by 3 bases, with 13 bases left in between. The CDR3 region is CASSQVEGVNYEQYF. CDR3 nucleotides: TGTGCCAGCAGCCAAGTCGAGGGGGTTAACTACGAGCAGTACTTC.

The chain uses TRBV7-9 and TRBJ1-2; TRBD1 matches at 7 bases. This CDR3 spans 14 amino acids. With V trimmed by 4 bases and J by 6 bases, 8 bases remained unmatched. Per the germline V gene, CDR1 is SEHNR and CDR2 is FQNEAQ (reference sequence). The CDR3 coding sequence is TGTGCCAGCAGCTGGGGACAGCTTGCAGATGGCTACACCTTC. Its protein product is CASSWGQLADGYTF.

This clone occurred a few times. V is TRBV25-1 and J is TRBJ2-2; 9 bases line up with TRBD1. J lost 4 bases, V lost 8 bases, and 14 bases had no gene match. Germline lookup yields CDR1 MGHDK and CDR2 SYGVNS. This CDR3 is built from 17 residues. In nucleotides, the CDR3 is TGTGCCAGCCTCAGCCCGGGGGACAGGGTCAGCACCGGGGAGCTGTTTTTT. It encodes CASLSPGDRVSTGELFF.

This clone appeared a single time. This chain connects TRBV11-3 to TRBJ2-2; tentative D call: TRBD1 (6 bases). Germline assignment: CDR1 SGHNT and CDR2 YENEEA. V lost 4 bases, J lost 4 bases, and 10 bases lay in between. This CDR3 comprises 14 residues. CDR3 nucleotides: TGTGCCAGCAGCTCCGGACAGCCCACCGGGGAGCTGTTTTTT. It specifies CASSSGQPTGELFF. The full variable domain, completed using reference TRBV11-3 and TRBJ2-2, is EAGVVQSPRYKIIEKKQPVAFWCNPISGHNTLYWYLQNLGQGPELLIRYENEEAVDDSQLPKDRFSAERLKGVDSTLKIQPAELGDSAVYLCASSSGQPTGELFFGEGSRLTVL.

J is TRBJ2-1 and V is TRBV11-3, with 8 positions matching TRBD1. J gave up 3 bases and V 1 base, and 8 bases lay outside the gene matches. CDR1 is SGHNT, CDR2 YENEEA, per germline. This CDR3 is 17 amino acids long. In DNA form, the CDR3 reads TGTGCCAGCAGCTTAGGCACTGGGGACAGGAACTACAATGAGCAGTTCTTC. It translates to CASSLGTGDRNYNEQFF.

The chain is built from TRBV28 and TRBJ1-1, with 8 bases aligning to TRBD1. Germline CDR1 MDHEN, CDR2 SYDVKM. The CDR3 is 14 amino acids. Trimming cost V 3 bases and J 5 bases; bases outside gene matches: 5. The CDR3: CASSFRGLGTEAFF. The CDR3 nucleotides are TGTGCCAGCAGTTTCAGGGGGCTGGGGACTGAAGCTTTCTTT.

A word on this clone: Its ends do not fully match the called genes, so a read error is possible. This rearrangement joins TRBV3-1 (or the pseudogene TRBV3-2) to TRBJ2-1; 9 bases are a match to TRBD1. Germline V lookup: CDR1 LGHDT, CDR2 YNNKEL (reference sequence). This CDR3 has 14 residues. For the CDR3, the DNA is TGTGCCAGCAGCCAGACCCGGGACAGGGAACTTCTTATCTTC. Translating it yields CASSQTRDRELLIF.

This chain joins TRBV5-4 and TRBJ2-3; 9 bases fit TRBD2. The V gene end was trimmed by 4 bases and the J gene end by 1 base; junction bases not matched to a gene: 7. Germline CDR1 is SGHNT and CDR2 is YYREEE (reference sequence). The CDR3 covers 16 residues. The CDR3 spells CASSALAGVGTDTQYF. CDR3 nucleotides: TGTGCCAGCAGCGCATTAGCGGGGGTGGGCACAGATACGCAGTATTTT.

Concerning this clone: The same CDR3 arises from other DNA sequences in this sample as well. The chain is built from TRBV5-1 and TRBJ1-1; D unresolved. Germline V gene data show CDR1 as SGHRS and CDR2 as YFSETQ. The CDR3 length is 13 residues. V lost 2 bases and J 0 bases, leaving 5 bases between the germline ends. CDR3 sequence (DNA): TGCGCCAGCAGCTTAGCCCTGAACACTGAAGCTTTCTTT. The encoded protein is CASSLALNTEAFF.

The sample holds a few counts of this clone. V is TRBV25-1 and J is TRBJ2-3; the D gene is possibly TRBD2 (7 bases). V was shortened by 1 base and J by 2 bases, with 16 bases between the two germline ends. CDR3 length: 17 residues. Germline V gene lookup returns CDR1 MGHDK and CDR2 SYGVNS. The CDR3 DNA is TGTGCCAGCAGTGAATCGGGTGGGGGGGCCCCCACAGATACGCAGTATTTT. This translates into CASSESGGGAPTDTQYF.

This chain connects TRBV20-1 to TRBJ2-5, with D unclear. Trimming removed 4 bases from V and 5 bases from J, with 8 bases in between. The V gene's germline CDR1 is DFQATT and CDR2 SNEGSKA (reference sequence). The CDR3 length is 11 residues. This CDR3 is CSAKIRETQYF. The CDR3 DNA is TGCAGTGCTAAGATCAGGGAGACCCAGTACTTC.

The J gene is TRBJ1-5, the V gene TRBV6-5; 7 nucleotides match TRBD1. In germline, CDR1 is MNHEY, CDR2 SVGAGI. CDR3 length: 13 amino acids. Losses at the gene ends were 6 bases for V and 5 bases for J; bases not matched to a gene: 4. CDR3 nucleotide sequence: TGTGCCAGCAGGCGGGACAGCCATCAGCCCCAGCATTTT. Amino acids: CASRRDSHQPQHF.

The V call is TRBV5-1, the J call TRBJ2-1; a weak D match, TRBD1 (5 bases). CDR3 length equals 13 residues. Trimming took off 4 bases at V and 6 bases at J, with 11 bases between the two ends. Germline CDR1 SGHRS, CDR2 YFSETQ. CDR3 sequence: CASSQGVLNEQFF. CDR3 sequence (DNA): TGCGCCAGCAGCCAAGGGGTCCTCAATGAGCAGTTCTTC.

V usage is TRBV10-2 and J usage is TRBJ1-2, with TRBD1 as a possible D gene (5 bases). The CDR3 extends over 13 amino acids. Trimming removed 7 bases from V and 4 bases from J, with 13 bases in between. The germline CDR1 and CDR2 sequences are WSHSY and SAAADI. Here the CDR3 DNA reads TGCGCCAGCACCCCTGGACACACCTATGGCTACACCTTC. This encodes CASTPGHTYGYTF.

The chain recombines TRBV28 with TRBJ1-2, with 7 bases fitting TRBD1. Germline values: CDR1 MDHEN, CDR2 SYDVKM. Trimming took 7 bases from V and 4 from J; bases not matched to a gene: 15. The length of the CDR3 is 16 residues. DNA of the CDR3: TGTGCCAGCAATCTCATAGGGGGCCTGGGCAGCTATGGCTACACCTTC. Encoded protein: CASNLIGGLGSYGYTF.